The clone carrying this T cell receptor (beta chain) was observed a single time. The target antigen is unknown. This CDR3 is 14 amino acids long. The data are from a study of shared clonotypes between healthy human individuals. Study-level results: The donor pool, a small one, limited the genetic and exposure-history diversity represented. Sampling involved blood alone; tissue repertoires likely differ.

Measured with immunoSEQ multiplex PCR; TCRdb has only the in-frame clones, and not every one. Of roughly 2,500,000 clones in the sample, over 85% were seen once. This chain uses TRBV21-1 with TRBJ1-2; the table gives TRBD1 as D, unverified against the DNA. TRBV21-1 is shown as a pseudogene. Sample: naive CD4+ T cells from PBMCs. Described subset: CD45RA+ positively selected. The clonotype was recovered from a man in his late teens or twenties in good health. Some clones in this sample may be carry-over from other donors' samples. The CDR3 protein is CASSRQVANYGYTF. The CDR3 DNA follows: TGTGCCAGCAGCAGGCAGGTAGCTAACTATGGCTACACCTTC.